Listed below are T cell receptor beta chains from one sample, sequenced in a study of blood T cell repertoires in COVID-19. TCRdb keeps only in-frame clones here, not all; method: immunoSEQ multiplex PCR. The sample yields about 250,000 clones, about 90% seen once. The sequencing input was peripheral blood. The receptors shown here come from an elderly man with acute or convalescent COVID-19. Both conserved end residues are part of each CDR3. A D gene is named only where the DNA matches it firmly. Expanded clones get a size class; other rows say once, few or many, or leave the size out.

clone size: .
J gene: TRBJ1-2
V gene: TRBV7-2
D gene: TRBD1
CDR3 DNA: TGTGCCAGCAGCTTAGCAGGGGGCGCGTCGATGGGATATGGCTACACCTTC
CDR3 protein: CASSLAGGASMGYGYTF

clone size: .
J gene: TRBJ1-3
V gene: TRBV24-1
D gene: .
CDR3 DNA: TGTGCCACCAGTGATCCGGGGGGAAGCTCTGGAAACACCATATATTTT
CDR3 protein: CATSDPGGSSGNTIYF

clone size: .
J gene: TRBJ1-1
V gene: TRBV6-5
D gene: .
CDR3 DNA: TGTGCCAGCACACCACCCGGGACTGGCACTGAAGCTTTCTTT
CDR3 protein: CASTPPGTGTEAFF

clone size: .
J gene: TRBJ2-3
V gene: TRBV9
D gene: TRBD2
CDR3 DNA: TGTGCCAGCAGCCCTCGACTAGCGGGAGCGTCAGATACGCAGTATTTT
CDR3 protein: CASSPRLAGASDTQYF

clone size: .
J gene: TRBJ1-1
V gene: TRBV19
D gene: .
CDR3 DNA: TGTGCCAGTAGTTCCCAAAGACAGGCCATGAACACTGAAGCTTTCTTT
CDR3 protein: CASSSQRQAMNTEAFF

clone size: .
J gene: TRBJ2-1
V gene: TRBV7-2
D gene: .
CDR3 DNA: TGTGCCAGCAGCCCGGAACAGATCAACAATGAGCAGTTCTTC
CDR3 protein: CASSPEQINNEQFF

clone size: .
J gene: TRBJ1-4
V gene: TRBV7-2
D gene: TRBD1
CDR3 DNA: TGTGCCAGCAGCTTAGTATCAGGGGGCCTAGGGACTAATGAAAAACTGTTTTTT
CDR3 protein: CASSLVSGGLGTNEKLFF

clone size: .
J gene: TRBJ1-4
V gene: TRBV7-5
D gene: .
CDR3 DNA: TGTGCCAGAGGGAGACAATATAGGGATGAAAAACTGTTTTTT
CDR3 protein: CARGRQYRDEKLFF

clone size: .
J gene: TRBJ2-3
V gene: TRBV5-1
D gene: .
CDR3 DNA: TGCGCCAGCAGCCTAAACCCGGGACTGAGCACAGATACGCAGTATTTT
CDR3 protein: CASSLNPGLSTDTQYF

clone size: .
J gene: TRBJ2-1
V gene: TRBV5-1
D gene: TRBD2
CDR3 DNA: TGCGCCAGCAAGGTAGCGGGGGGTAGGAATGAGCAGTTCTTC
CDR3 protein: CASKVAGGRNEQFF

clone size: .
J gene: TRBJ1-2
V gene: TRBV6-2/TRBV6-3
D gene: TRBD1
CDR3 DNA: TGTGCCAGCAGTGACAGGGTTGGCTACACCTTC
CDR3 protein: CASSDRVGYTF

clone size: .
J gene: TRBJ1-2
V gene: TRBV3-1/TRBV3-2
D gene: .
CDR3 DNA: TGTGCCAGCAGCCATGGGGTAGTCGGAGGGATCGCCTTTATCTATGGCTACACCTTC
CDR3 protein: CASSHGVVGGIAFIYGYTF

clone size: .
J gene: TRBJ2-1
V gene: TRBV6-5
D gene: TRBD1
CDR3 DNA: TGTGCCAGCAGGAGACAGGGGAGCTACAATGAGCAGTTCTTC
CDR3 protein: CASRRQGSYNEQFF

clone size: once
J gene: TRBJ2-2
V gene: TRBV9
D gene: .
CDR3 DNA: TGTGCCAGCAGCTTCAAATCCGGGACTCCGAACACCGGGGAGCTGTTTTTT
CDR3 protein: CASSFKSGTPNTGELFF

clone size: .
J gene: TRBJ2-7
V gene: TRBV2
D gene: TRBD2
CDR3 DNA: TGTGCCAGCAGCCCAAGGGCAGGGTCCAGCGGGGGCGACGAGCAGTACTTC
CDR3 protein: CASSPRAGSSGGDEQYF

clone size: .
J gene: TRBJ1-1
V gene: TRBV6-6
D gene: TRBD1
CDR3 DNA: TGTGCCAGCAGAACCGGGACAGGGGGAGAGGTAGGAGCTTTCTTT
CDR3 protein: CASRTGTGGEVGAFF

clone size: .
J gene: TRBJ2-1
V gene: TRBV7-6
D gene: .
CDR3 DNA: TGTGCCAGCAGCTTAACAGCTCAGAGTAGCGGCCACAATGAGCAGTTCTTC
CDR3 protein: CASSLTAQSSGHNEQFF

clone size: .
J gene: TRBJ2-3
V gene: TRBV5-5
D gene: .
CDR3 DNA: TGTGCCAGCAGCTTGTTGGCGGCAAGGGGGTCCACAGATACGCAGTATTTT
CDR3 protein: CASSLLAARGSTDTQYF

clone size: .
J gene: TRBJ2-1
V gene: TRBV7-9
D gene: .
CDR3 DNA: TGTGCCAGCAGCGGCAGGGTTGGGAATGAGCAGTTCTTC
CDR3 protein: CASSGRVGNEQFF

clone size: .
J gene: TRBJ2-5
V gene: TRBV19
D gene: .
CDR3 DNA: TGTGCCAGTAGTATTATGGGGGCCTGGGAGACCCAGTACTTC
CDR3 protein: CASSIMGAWETQYF

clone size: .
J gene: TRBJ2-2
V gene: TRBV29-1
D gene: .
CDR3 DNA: TGCAGCGTTGGAGTATGGGGAGCGAACACCGGGGAGCTGTTTTTT
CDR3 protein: CSVGVWGANTGELFF

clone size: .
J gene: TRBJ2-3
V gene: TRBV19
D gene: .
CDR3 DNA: TGTGCCAGTAGTATAGGGGGCCTAGGGGCCTCGCAGTATTTT
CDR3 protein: CASSIGGLGASQYF

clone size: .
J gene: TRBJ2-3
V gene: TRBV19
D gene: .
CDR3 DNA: TGTGCCAGTAGTCCCCAGAGGGCGGGCACAGATACGCAGTATTTT
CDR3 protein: CASSPQRAGTDTQYF